The 2 T cell receptor beta chains listed next were all sequenced from one sample in a study of blood T cell repertoires in COVID-19 (dated by TCRdb to 2019 to 2021). Libraries were built with the immunoSEQ multiplex PCR assay. TCRdb took over this immuneACCESS table, retaining in-frame rearrangements with V and J assigned. Such tables are incomplete; in checked studies, under half of the missing clones stem from an unresolved V gene, and the remainder is unexplained. The sample table lists some 99,000 clones, about 85% of them with a count of one. The ten largest clones capture 3.5% to 5.5% of the sample. Sequenced: peripheral blood. The source is a man in his 70s with acute or convalescent COVID-19.

The chain recombines TRBV6-5 with TRBJ2-7; D is uncertain. CDR1 is MNHEY, CDR2 SVGAGI, per germline. Deletions cut 4 bases from V and 2 bases from J, with 9 bases between. This CDR3 region has 13 residues. The DNA for the CDR3 is TGTGCCAGCAGTTTCCAAGCAACCTACGAGCAGTACGTC. Translation: CASSFQATYEQYV.

The rearrangement joins TRBV7-2 to TRBJ2-3; 7 bases are shared with TRBD1. Unmatched junction bases numbered 9, after V lost 7 bases and J lost 2 bases. Germline lookup yields CDR1 SGHTA and CDR2 FQGNSA. The CDR3 totals 15 residues. The CDR3 sequence: CASTSPGQITDTQYF. In nucleotides, the CDR3 is TGTGCCAGCACCTCTCCGGGACAGATCACAGATACGCAGTATTTT. Combining the CDR3 with reference TRBV7-2 and TRBJ2-3 gives the whole variable domain GAGVSQSPSNKVTEKGKDVELRCDPISGHTALYWYRQSLGQGLEFLIYFQGNSAPDKSGLPSDRFSAERTGGSVSTLTIQRTQQEDSAVYLCASTSPGQITDTQYFGPGTRLTVL.